Listed below are T cell receptor beta chains from one sample, sequenced in a study of cytomegalovirus exposure and HLA in healthy donors. Some clones are missing from TCRdb's copy, which holds only in-frame ones; the method was immunoSEQ multiplex PCR. The data hold some 190,000 clones, with about 80% observed a single time. Specimen: PBMCs. These receptors originate from a man younger than 35 in good health and CMV-seronegative. CDR3s leave out the opening cysteine and the closing phenylalanine or tryptophan. D genes are given only for firm matches.

cdr3_aa,j_call,d_call,v_call
ASSYSIAGGHEQY,TRBJ2-7,TRBD2,TRBV6-5
ASSPQGARGYT,TRBJ1-2,TRBD1,TRBV18
ASSYTRTGYEQY,-,-,TRBV6-6
ASSLTGTGGIKGEKLF,TRBJ1-4,TRBD1,TRBV4-3
ASSSGRDRASPLH,TRBJ1-6,TRBD1,TRBV5-5
ASSLGQGTYEQY,TRBJ2-7,TRBD1,TRBV7-7
ASFTRGANTEAF,TRBJ1-1,TRBD1,TRBV18
AWSVWGSSAQETQY,TRBJ2-5,-,TRBV30
ASSLGPTQY,TRBJ2-5,-,TRBV7-2
AWRDRQGPSSPLH,TRBJ1-6,TRBD1,TRBV30
ASSSSTGTDYNQPQH,TRBJ1-5,TRBD1,TRBV5-1
ASNTFPGPGGSPLH,TRBJ1-6,-,TRBV9
ASSQGGRGDTQY,TRBJ2-3,-,TRBV14
ASNSYYNEQF,TRBJ2-1,-,TRBV5-6
AISPGVNTEAF,TRBJ1-1,-,TRBV10-3
ASTKTGSYYEQY,TRBJ2-7,-,TRBV6-5
ASRNDRALGETQY,TRBJ2-5,TRBD1,TRBV6-5
AWSIRWTGQTEAF,TRBJ1-1,TRBD1,TRBV30
ASSMDRSSYEQY,TRBJ2-7,TRBD1,TRBV19
ASSFGNRGAIGYT,TRBJ1-2,-,TRBV5-1
ASSLGQQTNEKLF,TRBJ1-4,-,TRBV4-3
ASSWGQGEVGGYT,TRBJ1-2,TRBD1,TRBV5-4
ASSQDPTGTSGNSDTQY,TRBJ2-3,TRBD2,TRBV4-3
ASSRVEGTNYGYP,TRBJ1-2,-,TRBV6-5
ASSPGPLAENNEQF,TRBJ2-1,TRBD2,TRBV5-1
ASSRTGGNRAAF,TRBJ1-1,TRBD1,TRBV19
ASSYSENPNTGELF,TRBJ2-2,-,TRBV6-5
ATSRDLGTSGSYEQY,TRBJ2-7,TRBD2,TRBV15